This T cell receptor beta chain was found in a study of blood T cell repertoires in COVID-19 (TCRdb year 2020). Regarding the research as a whole: Collaborator samples came from the United States, Italy and Spain and covered acute and convalescent phases of COVID-19. The material from the prospective study consisted of cDNA or gDNA derived from T cells, B-cell-depleted T cells, or PBMCs. The dataset comprised deeply sampled blood TCRbeta repertoires from subjects exposed to, actively infected with, or recovered from COVID-19. The repertoires were released in a freely available public database meant as a resource for research on the immune response to SARS-CoV-2. Samples were obtained from the ongoing ImmuneRACE study (first 160 participants) and from roughly 1,300 subjects provided by 6 global collaborators. A de-identified subject ID, COVID-19 status, age in years and sex were almost always included in the sample metadata. Where available, HLA class I and class II types were taken from metadata supplied by the sample provider and were not determined by assay-based typing. What the authors observed across the whole study: The amount of clinical and demographic metadata varied by source and participant and was provided uncurated.

Reading from cysteine to phenylalanine, the CDR3 counts 14 amino acids. The kept DNA is CDR3 alone, 42 bases in frame from the first base. The germline V gene (reference sequence) yields LNHDA for CDR1 and SQIVND for CDR2. V is trimmed back by 5 bases and J by 4 bases, and the junction contains 4 bases that no gene match accounts for. TCRbeta CDR3 regions were amplified from genomic DNA using the immunoSEQ Assay, a bias-controlled multiplex PCR. In the authors' own workflow: The number of nucleated cells in each sample was estimated by amplification of reference gene primers within the assay. To quantify the absolute abundance of each unique TCRbeta CDR3 rearrangement, sequence reads were collapsed and filtered. For each sample, productive Simpson clonality was calculated as the square root of Simpson's diversity index across productive rearrangements. In TCRdb, the immuneACCESS table is reduced to in-frame sequences with V and J assigned. These tables do not hold every clone; where another copy was compared, an unresolved V gene accounts for under half, and the others remain unexplained. The DNA gave D and trimming, while V, J and clone size come from that table. Within this sample are 70,000 to 90,000 clones, with roughly 86% of them counted one time only. Jointly, the top ten make up approximately 30% of the sample.

As to this clone: Its specific antigen is unknown. No base quality information exists; no much larger clone differs at one position.

Each collaborating institution followed its own protocols to collect whole blood in K2EDTA tubes. For TCRbeta analysis, collaborator samples were shipped as frozen whole blood, as isolated PBMCs, or as DNA extracted from either sample type. Recombination linked TRBV19 to TRBJ1-2; 10 nucleotides in the junction match TRBD1. This TCR derives from a man in his fifties or sixties with acute or convalescent COVID-19. Sequenced: peripheral blood. The CDR3 in this case is CASSDRGRGYGYTF. The DNA reads as follows: TGTGCCAGTAGTGACAGGGGGCGCGGCTATGGCTACACCTTC.